The present TCR beta chain was sequenced within a study of cytomegalovirus exposure and HLA in healthy donors (dated 2017 in TCRdb). With respect to the entire study: In an earlier analysis of several hundred of the donors, 276 Gb of sequence data and approximately 120 million unique TCR beta sequences from 150 million to 200 million T cells were reported. An early release that covered about 600 HLA-typed donors contained 300 to 350 gigabases of sequencing data and around 80 million unique TCR sequences. Among the roughly 400 genotyped donors, about 83% belonged to the genetic ancestry cluster associated with self-reported Caucasian donors. The study was designed to test whether signatures of past pathogen exposure could be identified by cataloging public T cell receptors. Using immunosequencing, the study profiled T cell repertoires from some 670 subjects and related those repertoires to cytomegalovirus serostatus. Besides the first cohort of 550 to 750 subjects, a separate validation cohort made up of over a hundred different subjects was used. High-throughput TCR immunosequencing, statistical association of individual TCRs with disease status, and machine learning were combined to predict cytomegalovirus infection status. A later analysis re-analyzed previously published TCR beta repertoires from hundreds of donors and added high-resolution HLA genotyping to study TCR occurrence patterns. Rather than drawing on any new phenotypic data, the later analysis identified candidate immune exposures from TCR beta sequences and the way those sequences occurred across donors. An earlier analysis of a few hundred of the donors applied high-throughput TCR beta sequencing to assess whether each TCR beta V gene segment acted as functional or pseudogenic. Donor age, sex, ethnicity and CMV serostatus were compiled alongside the repertoire data. In a later genetic analysis, genome-wide SNP genotypes for about 55% of the 666 donors were used, and that subset was treated as a discovery cohort. All discovery cohort repertoires had been generated using a single sequencing platform. HLA typing covered class I and class II loci at four-digit resolution. Typing coverage varied by locus: roughly 629-630 donors for A, B, C, DRB1 and DQB1; approximately 500 for DQA1; nearly 610 for DPA1; roughly 470 for DPB1. Because of strong linkage in the cohort, a handful of DR-DQ haplotypes were treated as single units for association and clustering. On average, around 240,000 unique TCR beta nucleotide sequences were sequenced per donor among about 400 genotyped donors of the cohort, with roughly 19% of those sequences being non-productive. What the authors observed across the whole study: Immune exposure information for the cohort was limited to CMV serostatus. In a later genetic analysis, fewer N-insertions in productive TCRs were reported among donors in an Asian-associated ancestry cluster than the roughly 700-donor mean. The classifier was reported to diagnose cytomegalovirus status with high specificity and sensitivity in both the original and validation cohorts. In a later genetic analysis, a missense DCLRE1C variant was associated with V-gene and J-gene trimming of TCR beta chains, and the association was replicated in an independent cohort. Approximately 18 rarely observed V segments, including chromosome 9 orphons, were excluded from the earlier analysis of about 610 of the donors because counts were too low. Because some donors lacked HLA typing at each locus, the association tests relied only on the typed subset. Several of the top co-occurrence clusters appeared to be linked to parvovirus B19, influenza, CMV and Epstein-Barr virus, according to a later analysis. Most TCR sequences were observed very rarely across donors, whereas some public TCRs were present in many individuals. A further reported finding was that TCR beta sequences accurately predicted the HLA-A and HLA-B alleles for most subjects in the first cohort. A cluster of highly shared sequence variants was judged likely to represent a technical artifact of the sequencing pipeline. In this cohort, only TCR beta chains were sequenced, and detectable features were limited by the absence of alpha or paired-chain data. The presence/absence analyses assumed that sequencing depth was roughly uniform across donors, and that assumption may not be true. Assigning TCR associations to individual alleles was difficult when HLA alleles, especially DR and DQ, strongly co-occurred. In a later analysis, most CMV-associated TCR beta chains were found to appear HLA-restricted, with HLA associations seemingly driven largely by CMV exposure. In an earlier analysis of about 600 of the donors, most TCR beta V segments appeared in productive rearrangements about 87% or about 30% of the time, broadly matching IMGT annotations. In vitro tests confirmed that a few of the cytomegalovirus-associated TCR beta chains recognize cytomegalovirus antigens. In a later analysis, HLA-associated TCR beta chains showed more clonal expansion and lower generation probabilities than non-associated chains that were equally common. The authors suggested that the approach could potentially be extended to other disease states and immunological phenotypes. Linkage disequilibrium might explain the correlated functional status among segregating V segments, but an unknown experimental factor could not be excluded. In a later analysis, 16,951 TCR beta sequences were associated with specific HLA alleles at a false discovery rate of 0.05. In a later analysis, the rate of TCR association differed among HLA loci, with DRB1 alleles having the most associated TCRs and HLA-C alleles having the fewest. The study gave a list of 150 to 200 TCR beta chains associated with cytomegalovirus. Some IMGT-functional V segments, including TRBV6-2 and TRBV6-3, could not be distinguished by the 87-base-pair reads and were therefore excluded.

Comments on this clone: What this receptor recognizes is not known. No per-base quality is available; no much larger clone lies one base away.

Library construction relied on the immunoSEQ multiplex PCR assay. For the multiplex PCR, a mixture combining 60 forward primers for TCR Vbeta segments and 13 reverse primers for TCR Jbeta segments was used. Amplification of the CDR3 region of rearranged TCR beta genes was performed with a multiplex PCR assay on genomic DNA. The Illumina HiSeq System was used to sequence the amplified TCR beta libraries as 87-base-pair reads. The paper's processing steps were these. In a later analysis, approximately 74 million unique TCR beta chains were counted across the roughly 670 repertoires, and roughly 10 million of these chains were shared by at least two donors. Raw reads were error-corrected and collapsed into unique sequences by a nearest-neighbor algorithm in which closely related sequences were merged to remove PCR and sequencing errors. V, D and J gene segments were assigned by aligning CDR3 sequences to IMGT reference sequences. For a sequence to be retained, at least a six-nucleotide match to both a V gene segment and a J gene segment was required. A rearrangement was called productive if the CDR3 had no stop codons and remained in frame with V and J, and every other rearrangement was called non-productive. CDR3 was defined according to IMGT convention as the region running from the second conserved V-encoded cysteine to the conserved J-encoded phenylalanine. Sequences without an unambiguous match to a single V gene segment were excluded from the earlier analysis of a few hundred of the donors. In an earlier analysis of about 590 of the donors, a V segment was called functional when productive rearrangements were above 56.7%, and segregating when the standard deviation between donors exceeded 5%. A statistical classification framework was developed to diagnose cytomegalovirus status using the catalog of TCR beta chain sequences. V and J gene assignment, in a later analysis, came from comparing TCR nucleotide sequences with IMGT/GENE-DB human TR gene sequences. The TCRdist pipeline was used in a later analysis to assign CDR3 sequences and most-parsimonious VDJ recombination scenarios. In a later analysis, every TCR beta chain was defined by the combination of its CDR3 amino acid sequence and its V-gene family, and reads without a unique V-gene family were dropped. In a later analysis, nearly 600 highly shared, low-generation-probability nucleotide sequences were removed to address suspected cross-contamination and a sequencing artifact. For each public chain, a later analysis derived a clonal expansion index from normalized ranks of inferred template counts within each repertoire. A later analysis computed generation probabilities with a VDJ recombination model fitted to out-of-frame rearrangements, and checked the results against IGoR. Hypergeometric tests were used in a later analysis to score TCR-TCR, TCR-HLA and TCR-CMV co-occurrence, with a repertoire-size bias correction applied to the TCR pairs. False discovery rates were estimated in a later analysis by permuting HLA or CMV assignments 20 times. In a later analysis, co-occurring TCRs were grouped with DBSCAN, and TCRdist sequence similarity was added when clustering was performed within HLA-allele-positive subsets. For co-occurrence clustering, repertoires with fewer than 30,000 or more than 120,000 public chains were excluded, along with a handful of repertoires with anomalous nucleotide sharing. TCRdb mirrors the immuneACCESS table, restricted to in-frame sequences. Some clones are absent from its copies; in checked studies, under half trace to an unresolved V gene, and the reason for the others is unknown. The DNA was the basis for D and trimming; V, J and clone size are from that table. The sample table holds about 94,000 clones, of which around 84% were seen once. The ten largest clones add up to about 9.4% of the sample.

The cohort comprised some 700 healthy bone marrow donors. At the time of sampling, every cohort member was nominally healthy, though immune exposures that went unrecorded were likely present. Of the 670 or so cohort members, around 290 had positive CMV serostatus and 350 to 450 had negative CMV serostatus, and CMV serostatus was not recorded for the donor. A peripheral blood sample was collected from each donor, and TCR beta sequencing was performed on peripheral blood mononuclear cells. The Qiagen DNeasy Blood Extraction Kit was used to extract genomic DNA from the blood cell samples. The germline V gene (reference sequence) supplies CDR1 GTSNPN and CDR2 SVGIG. From the cysteine up to the phenylalanine, the CDR3 has a length of 13 residues. Only CDR3 DNA is held: 39 bases, read in frame from base 1. Relative to germline, V is 1 base shorter and J is 7 bases shorter, with 10 bases between their ends.

This receptor chain uses TRBV30 and TRBJ2-2; a tentative D match to TRBD1 spans 5 bases. Sequenced input: PBMCs. The sequence was collected from a human donor in good health. Read as DNA, the sequence is TGTGCCTGGAGTGGGCAGGGCAGCGGGGAGCTGTTTTTT. This encodes CAWSGQGSGELFF.